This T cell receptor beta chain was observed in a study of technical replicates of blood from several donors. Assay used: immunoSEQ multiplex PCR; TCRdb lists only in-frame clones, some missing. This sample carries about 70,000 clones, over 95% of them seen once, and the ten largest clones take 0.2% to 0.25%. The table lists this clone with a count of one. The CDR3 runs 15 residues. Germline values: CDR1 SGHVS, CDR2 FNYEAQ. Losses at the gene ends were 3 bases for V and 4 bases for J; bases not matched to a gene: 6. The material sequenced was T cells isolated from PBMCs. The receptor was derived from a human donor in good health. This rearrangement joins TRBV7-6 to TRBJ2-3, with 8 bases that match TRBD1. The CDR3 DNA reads TGTGCCAGCAGCTTGGACAGGGAGGCCCCAGATACGCAGTATTTT. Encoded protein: CASSLDREAPDTQYF.